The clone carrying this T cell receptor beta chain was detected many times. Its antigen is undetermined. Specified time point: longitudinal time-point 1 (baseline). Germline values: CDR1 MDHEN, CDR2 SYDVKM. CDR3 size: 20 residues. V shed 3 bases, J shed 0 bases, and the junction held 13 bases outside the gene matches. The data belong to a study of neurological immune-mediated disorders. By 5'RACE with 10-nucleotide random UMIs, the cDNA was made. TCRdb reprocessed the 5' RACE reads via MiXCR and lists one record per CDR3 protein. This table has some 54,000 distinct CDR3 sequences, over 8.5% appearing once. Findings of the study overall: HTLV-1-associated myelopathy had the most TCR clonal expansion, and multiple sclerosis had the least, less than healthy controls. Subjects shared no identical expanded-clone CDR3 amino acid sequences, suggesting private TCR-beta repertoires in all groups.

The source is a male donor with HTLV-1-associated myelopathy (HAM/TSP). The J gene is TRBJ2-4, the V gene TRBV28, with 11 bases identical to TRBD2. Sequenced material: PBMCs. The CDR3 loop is CASSFYFGTSGILAKNIQYF. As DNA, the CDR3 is TGTGCCAGCAGTTTCTACTTTGGGACTAGCGGAATCCTAGCCAAAAACATTCAGTACTTC.